The clone carrying this T cell receptor beta chain came up many times. Its antigen is as yet unknown. Germline V gene sequence: CDR1 SGHVS, CDR2 FQNEAQ. Trimming removed 5 bases from V and 3 bases from J, with 13 bases in between. The CDR3 totals 15 residues. Time point in this sample: persistent/refractory GD, antithyroid drugs over 5 years with positive TRAb. RNA from PBMCs was the source of the TCR library. Construction of the TCR beta libraries employed iRepertoire HTBI primers in conjunction with Arm-PCR of CDR3 regions. MiXCR, run by TCRdb on the multiplex PCR reads, gives a single entry per CDR3 protein. The table records roughly 450,000 distinct CDR3 sequences, about 20% of them present only once. This sample is part of a study of regulatory T cells in long-lasting Graves disease. Regarding the study as a whole: Samples came from peripheral blood alone, without thyroid tissue. Shared public clonotypes totalled around 2,900 in persistent patients, compared with 966 in new patients.

V and J are TRBV7-8 and TRBJ1-4, with D hard to call. The receptor comes from a female donor with Graves disease. Here the sequenced sample was peripheral blood mononuclear cells (PBMCs), taken when the disease was refractory, from a patient treated with antithyroid drugs. Here the CDR3 DNA reads TGTGCCAGCAGCATTCAGCGAATTCCTAATGAAAAACTGTTTTTT. Translated: CASSIQRIPNEKLFF.